The 15 T cell receptor beta chains below come from one sample, sequenced in a study of shared T cell receptors in the human thymus. The protocol was immunoSEQ multiplex PCR, while the TCRdb copy is restricted to in-frame clones and leaves out a portion. This sample has about 710,000 clones, with about 89% found just once. This same sample was also part of a study on human thymus T cells.

The sample taken for sequencing was thymocytes. These receptors were obtained from a boy younger than two with a congenital heart defect.

This sequence joins TRBV2 and TRBJ2-7; tentative D call: TRBD2 (7 bases). CDR1 is SNHLY and CDR2 is FYNNEI in the germline V gene. V lost 6 bases to trimming and J lost 6 bases, with 27 bases between them. The CDR3 length is 17 residues. As DNA, the CDR3 is TGTGCCAGCAGGGGGATTAGGGGGAGGGGAATCAGGGGCGAGCAGTACTTC. Its translation: CASRGIRGRGIRGEQYF.

The chain recombines TRBV25-1 with TRBJ2-3; 7 positions agree with TRBD1. Germline values: CDR1 MGHDK, CDR2 SYGVNS. The V gene end was trimmed by 11 bases and the J gene end by 0 bases; junction bases not matched to a gene: 5. This CDR3 is 13 amino acids long. The CDR3 protein is CALGGTSTDTQYF. Here the CDR3 DNA reads TGTGCCTTAGGGGGCACTAGCACAGATACGCAGTATTTT.

This sequence joins TRBV14 and TRBJ1-1; D is unresolved. Deletions cut 0 bases from V and 0 bases from J, with 11 bases between. Germline values: CDR1 SGHDN, CDR2 FVKESK. This CDR3 contains 16 residues. The CDR3 loop reads CASSQDRGVVNTEAFF. The CDR3 region has the DNA TGTGCCAGCAGCCAAGATCGCGGTGTGGTGAACACTGAAGCTTTCTTT.

In this sample, this clone turned up once. The V and J genes are TRBV5-1 and TRBJ2-7; 9 bases fit TRBD1. The junction had 18 bases not matched to a gene; V was cut back by 4 bases and J by 7 bases. Germline loops: CDR1 SGHRS, CDR2 YFSETQ. The CDR3 length is 17 residues. CDR3 nucleotides: TGCGCCAGCAGCCCCGCCCTTTATGGACAGGGGCCCCTGGAGCAGTACTTC. Protein sequence: CASSPALYGQGPLEQYF.

The rearrangement joins TRBV9 to TRBJ1-1; a possible D gene is TRBD1 (6 bases). The V end was cut by 7 bases, the J end by 3 bases, with 22 bases between. Germline lookup yields CDR1 SGDLS and CDR2 YYNGEE. The CDR3 runs 16 residues. The CDR3 coding sequence is TGTGCCAGCGCAAAGTTAAACGGGTCAGGGGACACTGAAGCTTTCTTT. Translated, it gives CASAKLNGSGDTEAFF.

For this clone: Other nucleotide sequences from this sample produce the same CDR3. The chain is built from TRBV19 and TRBJ2-5, with D possibly being TRBD2 (6 bases). V was pared by 7 bases and J by 5 bases, with 8 bases between. The CDR3 length is 11 residues. Germline values: CDR1 LNHDA, CDR2 SQIVND (reference sequence). CDR3 in amino acids: CASTGGETQYF. As DNA, the CDR3 is TGTGCCAGTACCGGGGGTGAGACCCAGTACTTC.

The chain uses TRBV4-1 and TRBJ1-3; no clear D. Germline CDR1 reads MGHRA; CDR2 reads YSYEKL. The V gene lost 2 bases and the J gene lost 7 bases, with 15 bases spanning the gap. The CDR3 consists of 15 residues. This CDR3 is CASSQPATTFNTIYF. CDR3 in DNA: TGCGCCAGCAGCCAACCTGCGACTACATTTAACACCATATATTTT.

This sequence joins TRBV6-1 and TRBJ2-5; a weak D match, TRBD1 (5 bases). Trimming pared 6 bases from V and 3 bases from J, leaving 11 bases between. Germline CDR1 and CDR2: MNHNS and SASEGT. The CDR3 covers 13 residues. In DNA, the CDR3 is TGTGCCAGCAGCGCAGGGTTAGAAGAGACCCAGTACTTC. The encoded protein is CASSAGLEETQYF.

V and J are TRBV29-1 and TRBJ1-3; no reliable D call. Trimming left V 7 bases short and J 3 bases short, with 7 bases between. This CDR3 is 11 amino acids long. Germline CDR1 is SQVTM and CDR2 is ANQGSEA. As DNA, the CDR3 is TGCAGCGCCCCAAATGGAAACACCATATATTTT. Its protein is CSAPNGNTIYF.

This chain uses TRBV14 with TRBJ2-5; possible D gene TRBD1, 5 bases. CDR3 length equals 14 residues. Germline V gene sequence: CDR1 SGHDN, CDR2 FVKESK. The V and J ends lost 4 bases and 5 bases respectively, with 14 bases between them. CDR3 loop: CASSLEAGSETQYF. The CDR3 DNA reads TGTGCCAGCAGCCTCGAGGCAGGGTCGGAGACCCAGTACTTC.

The chain uses TRBV7-2 and TRBJ1-1, with D perhaps matching TRBD1 (5 bases). This CDR3 comprises 15 residues. CDR1 and CDR2 from the germline V gene are SGHTA and FQGNSA. Trimming took off 2 bases at V and 1 base at J, with 11 bases between the two ends. The CDR3 coding sequence is TGTGCCAGCAGCTTACAGGGTAACGGGAACACTGAAGCTTTCTTT. Its protein product is CASSLQGNGNTEAFF.

This chain connects TRBV5-4 to TRBJ2-7; 11 positions agree with TRBD1. CDR1 and CDR2 from the germline V gene are SGHNT and YYREEE (reference sequence). The CDR3 runs to 14 residues. After removal of 5 bases from V and 4 bases from J, the junction contained 5 bases not matched to a gene. The CDR3 is CASSPGTGGYEQYF. Here the CDR3 DNA reads TGTGCCAGCAGTCCCGGGACAGGGGGTTACGAGCAGTACTTC.

In this sample, this clone turned up a few times. The chain couples TRBV6-1 to TRBJ1-5; 8 nucleotides match TRBD1. V was pared by 7 bases and J by 6 bases, with 8 bases of the junction left unmatched. From germline, CDR1 is MNHNS and CDR2 SASEGT. The CDR3 contains 14 residues. The CDR3 loop reads CASIRRGRGQPQHF. CDR3 DNA sequence: TGTGCCAGCATTCGCAGGGGGCGCGGTCAGCCCCAGCATTTT.

The chain employs TRBV5-8 and TRBJ1-2; D is possibly TRBD1 (5 bases). Trimming left V 6 bases short and J 0 bases short, with 12 bases between. The CDR3 runs 14 residues. Germline-derived CDR1 and CDR2 are SGHTS and YDEGEE. DNA of the CDR3: TGTGCCAGCACAGTAGGGGCTACTAACTATGGCTACACCTTC. Encoded protein: CASTVGATNYGYTF.

Points on this clone: The sample carries other DNA sequences with the same CDR3. This chain links TRBV27 with TRBJ2-4; 8 bases are shared with TRBD2. V shed 3 bases and J 1 base; nucleotides not matched to a gene: 2. Germline CDR1 reads MNHEY; CDR2 reads SMNVEV (reference sequence). The CDR3 is 15 residues long. CDR3 in amino acids: CASSFGGRAKNIQYF. The DNA of the CDR3 is TGTGCCAGCAGTTTCGGCGGGAGGGCCAAAAACATTCAGTACTTC.